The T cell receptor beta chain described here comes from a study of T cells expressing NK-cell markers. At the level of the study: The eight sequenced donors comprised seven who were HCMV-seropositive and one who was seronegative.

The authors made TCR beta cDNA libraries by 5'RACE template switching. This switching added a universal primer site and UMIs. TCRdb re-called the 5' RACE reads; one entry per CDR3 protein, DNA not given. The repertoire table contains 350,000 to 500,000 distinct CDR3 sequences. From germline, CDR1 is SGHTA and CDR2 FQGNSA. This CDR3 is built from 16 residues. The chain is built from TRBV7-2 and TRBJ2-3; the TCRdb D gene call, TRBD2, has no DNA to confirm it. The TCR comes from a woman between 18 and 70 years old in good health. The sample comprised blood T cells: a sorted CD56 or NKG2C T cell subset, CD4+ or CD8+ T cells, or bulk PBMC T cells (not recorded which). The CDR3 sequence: CASSLTSGSGSDTQYF.